This TCR beta chain emerged from a study of T cell repertoires in cytomegalovirus infection. For the study at large: Both recently identified HLA-C-restricted and well-studied HLA-B-restricted CMV epitopes were used in the study. CMV infection and matching HLA type were both indicated by public TCR beta signatures.

The CDR3 covers 15 residues. Trimming shortened V by 2 bases and J by 3 bases, and 11 bases separated the two germline ends. Germline loops: CDR1 MNHEY, CDR2 SVGEGT. TCRdb reprocessed the reads via MiXCR and lists one record per CDR3 protein. This repertoire shows fewer than 900,000 distinct CDR3 sequences, about 28% found once; its top ten account for 13%. Concerning this clonotype itself: Its antigen is unidentified.

The chain is built from TRBV6-2 or TRBV6-3 and TRBJ1-5, with D uncertain. The source of this sequence is a human donor in good health (CMV status not recorded). Some clones in this sample may be carry-over from other donors' samples. The sample consisted of cultured CD8+ T cells from PBMCs, taken from culture after CMV antigen stimulation. The chain's CDR3 is CASSYERSLNQPQHF. The CDR3 nucleotides are TGTGCCAGCAGTTACGAACGGTCACTCAATCAGCCCCAGCATTTT.